These 9 T cell receptor beta chains were all obtained from the same sample, sequenced in a study of T-cell reconstitution after alpha-beta-depleted transplantation in children (dated by TCRdb to 2015 to 2016). Read against the paper, the sample's treatment or condition label means: allogeneic hematopoietic cell transplantation with graft depleted of TCRalphabeta T cells and CD19 B cells. The protocol used for the library was PCR. The listed sequencing device is Illumina HiSeq 2500. To normalize quantification of the TCRbeta repertoire, the TCR libraries were built with molecular barcoding that relied on unique molecular identifiers. The public reads were reprocessed in TCRdb via fastp at Q25 and MiXCR, keeping in-frame beta chains. Each record represents a unique CDR3 protein, reported with the most common genes and DNA among its rows. The sample yields roughly 490,000 distinct CDR3 sequences; over 9.5% were counted once. Clones ranked in the top ten supply 14% of the sample.

The sequencing here drew on PBMCs, mostly from graft donor cells, taken 180 days after TCRalphabeta/CD19-depleted stem cell transplant. Receptor source: a female patient aged 2-10 years who had a stem cell transplant for aplastic anemia, so the T cells may come from the graft donor.

The gene calls are TRBV2 and TRBJ2-5; no clear D gene. V shed 7 bases and J shed 2 bases, with 11 bases lying between them. From germline, CDR1 is SNHLY and CDR2 FYNNEI. The CDR3 length is 13 residues. CDR3 nucleotide sequence: TGTGCCAGCAAAGAGACGTTACAAGAGACCCAGTACTTC. Protein product: CASKETLQETQYF.

This chain links TRBV18 with TRBJ2-5; the D gene is possibly TRBD1 (6 bases). Deletions cut 5 bases from V and 9 bases from J, with 16 bases between. CDR1 and CDR2 (germline): KGHSH, LQKENI. The CDR3 is made up of 13 amino acids. As DNA, the CDR3 is TGTGCCAGCTCAATTACAGGGTTCGAACCCCAGTACTTC. Translation: CASSITGFEPQYF.

This chain uses TRBV12-3 or TRBV12-4 with TRBJ2-5; 7 nucleotides match TRBD2. V was pared by 6 bases and J by 3 bases, with 16 bases of the junction left unmatched. This CDR3 has 17 residues. This CDR3 is CASRFTTGRTPKETQYF. The CDR3 nucleotides are TGTGCCAGCAGATTTACTACCGGGAGGACCCCTAAAGAGACCCAGTACTTC.

This clonotype has ten or more counts. The chain combines TRBV28 with TRBJ2-5; a possible D gene is TRBD2 (5 bases). Germline CDR1 reads MDHEN; CDR2 reads SYDVKM. The CDR3 spans 12 residues. The V end lost 5 bases, the J end lost 5 bases, and 9 bases lay between the germline ends. The CDR3 sequence: CASSLAVETQYF. In DNA, the CDR3 is TGTGCCAGCAGTCTAGCAGTTGAGACCCAGTACTTC.

The chain couples TRBV7-7 to TRBJ2-1; 11 nucleotides match TRBD1. Germline values: CDR1 SSHAT, CDR2 FNYEAQ (reference sequence). The CDR3 runs to 15 residues. Germline trimming cut 5 bases from V and 8 bases from J; bases unmatched to any gene: 8. The CDR3 DNA sequence: TGTGCCAGCAGCAGAGCGGGACAGGGGGGAGATGAGCAGTTCTTC. This codes for CASSRAGQGGDEQFF.

With respect to this clonotype: This sequence may be a read error, since a much larger clone differs from it by one base. J is TRBJ2-7 and V is TRBV27, with a possible D match to TRBD1 (6 bases). The CDR3 covers 16 residues. Germline V CDR1 and CDR2: MNHEY, SMNVEV (reference sequence). Deletions cut 4 bases from V and 8 bases from J, with 24 bases between. The CDR3 reads CASSSSLGQLIIQQYF. Here the CDR3 DNA reads TGTGCCAGCAGTTCATCGCTTGGACAGTTGATCATCCAGCAGTACTTC.

The chain has TRBV28 and TRBJ2-7; no clear D. This CDR3 is built from 12 residues. The V and J ends lost 1 base and 5 bases respectively, with 6 bases between them. Germline V gene sequence: CDR1 MDHEN, CDR2 SYDVKM. The CDR3 sequence: CASSLSRHEQYF. CDR3 DNA sequence: TGTGCCAGCAGTTTATCGCGCCACGAGCAGTACTTC.

This clonotype was counted ten times or more. The chain recombines TRBV7-8 with TRBJ2-3; 7 bases fit TRBD2. CDR3 size: 15 residues. From germline, CDR1 is SGHVS and CDR2 FQNEAQ. V shed 7 bases, J shed 2 bases, and the junction held 9 bases outside the gene matches. In DNA, the CDR3 is TGTGCCAGCATCCCCCTAGCGGAGTTCACAGATACGCAGTATTTT. Its protein is CASIPLAEFTDTQYF.

This clonotype turned up a few times. The chain combines TRBV11-2 with TRBJ2-6; 8 bases map to TRBD1. The CDR3 sequence is 19 residues long. V lost 5 bases to trimming and J lost 3 bases; unmatched junction nucleotides: 15. Per the germline V gene, CDR1 is SGHAT and CDR2 is FQNNGV. This CDR3 is CASSPRGDRTTGGANVLTF. The CDR3 DNA is TGTGCCAGCAGCCCGAGAGGGGACAGGACTACTGGTGGGGCCAACGTCCTGACTTTC.